A selection of T cell receptor beta chains follows, all from one sample in a study of cytotoxic CD8 clonotypes in ibrutinib-treated CLL. Sequencing used immunoSEQ multiplex PCR; TCRdb keeps in-frame clones, though not all of them. The sample includes 27,000 or so clones, 85% of them seen just once. Sequencing used PBMCs, obtained after 24 months of ibrutinib treatment. The source is a human donor with chronic lymphocytic leukemia. Both conserved end residues are part of each CDR3. Each record gives: CDR3 protein, J gene, V gene.

CDR3 protein: CASSIVSSGNTIYF
J gene: TRBJ1-3
V gene: TRBV19

CDR3 protein: CASSKASGTTQNYGYTF
J gene: TRBJ1-2
V gene: TRBV21-1

CDR3 protein: CASSQALAGGSGNTIYF
J gene: TRBJ1-3
V gene: TRBV4-2

CDR3 protein: CASSIGGTGRAYGYTF
J gene: TRBJ1-2
V gene: TRBV19

CDR3 protein: CASTYSTDTQYF
J gene: TRBJ2-3
V gene: TRBV6-1

CDR3 protein: CASSTGDRGYQETQYF
J gene: TRBJ2-5
V gene: TRBV28

CDR3 protein: CASSQGALSNQPQHF
J gene: TRBJ1-5
V gene: TRBV7-9

CDR3 protein: CASSLRDMDYGYTF
J gene: TRBJ1-2
V gene: TRBV7-9

CDR3 protein: CASSFSSAASTDTQYF
J gene: TRBJ2-3
V gene: TRBV7-2

CDR3 protein: CASSGGGAVYNEQFF
J gene: TRBJ2-1
V gene: TRBV28

CDR3 protein: CASSQQREGESYF
J gene: TRBJ2-7
V gene: TRBV4-2

CDR3 protein: CASSIDGRYEQYF
J gene: TRBJ2-7
V gene: TRBV19

CDR3 protein: CASSLGGLYGYTF
J gene: TRBJ1-2
V gene: TRBV28

CDR3 protein: CASSNRHPRGNQPQHF
J gene: TRBJ1-5
V gene: TRBV27

CDR3 protein: CASSFWSGNTDTQYF
J gene: TRBJ2-3
V gene: TRBV11-3

CDR3 protein: CASSPGGTVYGYTF
J gene: TRBJ1-2
V gene: TRBV6-1

CDR3 protein: CASSQVAGYEQYF
J gene: TRBJ2-7
V gene: TRBV14

CDR3 protein: CASSLGVTQETQYF
J gene: TRBJ2-5
V gene: TRBV5-5

CDR3 protein: CASSPGQINSPLHF
J gene: TRBJ1-6
V gene: TRBV7-3

CDR3 protein: CASSLDQGYNEQFF
J gene: TRBJ2-1
V gene: TRBV5-1

CDR3 protein: CASSENVGGHYGYTF
J gene: TRBJ1-2
V gene: TRBV6-1

CDR3 protein: CATSRGFSGTYNSYEQYF
J gene: TRBJ2-7
V gene: TRBV15